Below are 20 T cell receptor beta chains sequenced from a single sample in a study of blood T cell repertoires in COVID-19. Some clones are missing from TCRdb's copy, which holds only in-frame ones; the method was immunoSEQ multiplex PCR. The data contain some 330,000 clones, under 90% of them singletons. Sequenced input: PBMCs or T cells enriched from blood (not recorded which). The origin of the receptors is a man aged 25 to 45 who had recovered from COVID-19.

This clone was seen a few times. The chain uses TRBV7-9 and TRBJ2-1, with 8 bases matching TRBD2. Losses at the gene ends were 1 base for V and 2 bases for J; bases not matched to a gene: 4. Germline loops: CDR1 SEHNR, CDR2 FQNEAQ (reference sequence). This CDR3 has 16 amino acids. DNA of the CDR3: TGTGCCAGCAGCTTAGGAGTTAGCGGGACCTACAATGAGCAGTTCTTC. Its protein is CASSLGVSGTYNEQFF.

In its sample, this clone was seen once. The chain recombines TRBV27 with TRBJ1-2; maybe TRBD1 (6 bases). The germline gives CDR1 MNHEY, CDR2 SMNVEV (reference sequence). V was trimmed by 8 bases and J by 4 bases, leaving 14 bases between them. CDR3 length equals 13 residues. As DNA, the CDR3 is TGTGCCAGCTGTTCCCTGGGGGCCTATGGCTACACCTTC. Its protein product is CASCSLGAYGYTF.

V usage is TRBV4-1 and J usage is TRBJ1-4, with D unresolved. This CDR3 has 14 residues. With 3 bases removed from V and 5 bases from J, the gap between germline ends came to 10 bases. The germline V gene encodes CDR1 MGHRA and CDR2 YSYEKL. The DNA of the CDR3 is TGCGCCAGCAGCCAGGGAGCGGGGAATGAAAAACTGTTTTTT. Its translation: CASSQGAGNEKLFF.

For this clone: Relative to the germline gene, one junction end is altered; a read error may explain this. The V gene is TRBV6-5, the J gene TRBJ2-1; D unclear. Per germline, CDR1 MNHEY and CDR2 SVGAGI. The CDR3 totals 13 residues. Here the CDR3 DNA reads TGTGCCAGCAGTTCCCCGGCGCCGACTCAACCCATCTTC. It encodes CASSSPAPTQPIF.

The rearrangement links TRBV20-1 to TRBJ1-1, with unresolved D. The germline V gene has CDR1 DFQATT and CDR2 SNEGSKA (reference sequence). The CDR3 runs to 10 residues. Trimming removed 4 bases at V and 4 bases at J, with 4 bases between. The CDR3 DNA is TGCAGTGCTATAGTCACTGAAGCTTTCTTT. This gives the protein CSAIVTEAFF.

V gene TRBV5-1 combines with J gene TRBJ2-5, with D possibly matching TRBD2 (6 bases). CDR1 and CDR2 (germline): SGHRS, YFSETQ. Deletions cut 0 bases from V and 1 base from J, with 13 bases between. The CDR3 is 16 residues long. As DNA, the CDR3 is TGCGCCAGCAGCTTGGCTGGGGACTCCCTCCAAGAGACCCAGTACTTC. It translates to CASSLAGDSLQETQYF. Full variable domain (rest looked up from reference TRBV5-1 and TRBJ2-5): KAGVTQTPRYLIKTRGQQVTLSCSPISGHRSVSWYQQTPGQGLQFLFEYFSETQRNKGNFPGRFSGRQFSNSRSEMNVSTLELGDSALYLCASSLAGDSLQETQYFGPGTRLLVL.

The count of this clone is one. The chain recombines TRBV18 with TRBJ1-5, with D unresolved. Trimming took 3 bases from V and 2 from J, leaving 14 bases between them. The CDR3 contains 16 residues. The germline CDR1 and CDR2 sequences are KGHSH and LQKENI. This CDR3 is CASSPDERAGNQPQHF. Written as DNA, the CDR3 is TGTGCCAGCTCACCGGACGAGCGAGCGGGCAATCAGCCCCAGCATTTT.

The chain carries TRBV5-4 and TRBJ2-1, with a possible D match to TRBD1 (6 bases). The V end was cut by 2 bases, the J end by 5 bases, with 11 bases between. Germline V gene sequence: CDR1 SGHNT, CDR2 YYREEE (reference sequence). The CDR3 runs 14 residues. The CDR3: CASSFQNRDNEQFF. In DNA form, the CDR3 reads TGTGCCAGCAGCTTTCAGAACAGGGACAATGAGCAGTTCTTC.

This sequence joins TRBV30 and TRBJ1-5, with a tentative D call TRBD1 (6 bases). Trimming took 5 bases from V and 6 from J, leaving 17 bases between them. The CDR3 is 14 residues long. Per the germline V gene, CDR1 is GTSNPN and CDR2 is SVGIG (reference sequence). CDR3 sequence reads: CAWSDLQGLQPQHF. DNA of the CDR3: TGTGCCTGGTCCGACCTTCAGGGGCTTCAGCCCCAGCATTTT. Based on the CDR3 plus reference TRBV30 and TRBJ1-5, the full variable domain is SQTIHQWPATLVQPVGSPLSLECTVEGTSNPNLYWYRQAAGRGLQLLFYSVGIGQISSEVPQNLSASRPQDRQFILSSKKLLLSDSGFYLCAWSDLQGLQPQHFGDGTRLSIL.

The chain couples TRBV30 to TRBJ2-7, with D tentatively TRBD1 (6 bases). Trimming removed 3 bases from V and 1 base from J, with 10 bases in between. CDR1 and CDR2 from the germline V gene are GTSNPN and SVGIG (reference sequence). This CDR3 contains 13 residues. The CDR3 sequence is CAWSRGVSYEQYF. As DNA, the CDR3 is TGTGCCTGGAGCAGGGGTGTATCCTACGAGCAGTACTTC.

This clone occurred once. The rearrangement uses TRBV28 and TRBJ2-5; 7 bases fit TRBD2. Trimming removed 3 bases from V and 2 bases from J; junction bases left unmatched: 3. From germline, CDR1 is MDHEN and CDR2 SYDVKM. The CDR3 has 14 residues. CDR3 sequence: CASSLGGGQETQYF. The DNA of the CDR3 is TGTGCCAGCAGTTTGGGCGGGGGACAAGAGACCCAGTACTTC.

This chain connects TRBV6-5 to TRBJ2-3, with TRBD1 matching over 8 bases. CDR1 and CDR2 (germline): MNHEY, SVGAGI. The CDR3 consists of 15 residues. The junction had 9 bases not matched to a gene; V was cut back by 6 bases and J by 4 bases. CDR3 protein: CASSPRGRGADTQYF. CDR3 nucleotide sequence: TGTGCCAGCAGCCCCAGGGGGCGCGGCGCAGATACGCAGTATTTT.

The chain carries TRBV5-1 and TRBJ1-2; 8 bases align to TRBD1. V lost 6 bases and J lost 6; bases outside the gene matches: 4. The V gene's germline CDR1 is SGHRS and CDR2 YFSETQ. This CDR3 comprises 12 residues. CDR3 coding DNA: TGCGCCAGCAAGACAGGGGCGGATGGCTACACCTTC. This gives the protein CASKTGADGYTF.

This chain connects TRBV13 to TRBJ1-2; D unresolved. CDR1 PRHDT and CDR2 FYEKMQ come from the germline V gene (reference sequence). CDR3 length: 13 residues. Trimming left V 6 bases short and J 1 base short, with 9 bases between. The CDR3 DNA is TGTGCCAGCAGTTCTACGTATAACTATGGCTACACCTTC. It codes for CASSSTYNYGYTF. The complete variable domain, with remaining parts taken from reference TRBV13 and TRBJ1-2, reads AAGVIQSPRHLIKEKRETATLKCYPIPRHDTVYWYQQGPGQDPQFLISFYEKMQSDKGSIPDRFSAQQFSDYHSELNMSSLELGDSALYFCASSSTYNYGYTFGSGTRLTVV.

The rearrangement uses TRBV18 and TRBJ1-5; TRBD1 is a possible D gene (6 bases). Germline CDR1 KGHSH, CDR2 LQKENI. This CDR3 has 16 residues. With 3 bases removed from V and 2 bases from J, the gap between germline ends came to 14 bases. The CDR3 is CASSPVRAGGNQPQHF. CDR3 coding DNA: TGTGCCAGCTCACCCGTCCGGGCAGGGGGCAATCAGCCCCAGCATTTT. The full variable domain, with the rest looked up from reference TRBV18 and TRBJ1-5, is NAGVMQNPRHLVRRRGQEARLRCSPMKGHSHVYWYRQLPEEGLKFMVYLQKENIIDESGMPKERFSAEFPKEGPSILRIQQVVRGDSAAYFCASSPVRAGGNQPQHFGDGTRLSIL.

This clone was counted between two and nine times. The chain employs TRBV24-1 and TRBJ2-1; D perhaps matches TRBD1 (6 bases). Trimming stripped 4 bases from V and 10 bases from J, with 16 bases between. The germline V gene encodes CDR1 KGHDR and CDR2 SFDVKD. The CDR3 covers 14 residues. CDR3 residues: CATSDLRGGVEQFF. CDR3 sequence (DNA): TGTGCCACCAGTGACCTACGTGGGGGCGTAGAGCAGTTCTTC.

The chain employs TRBV12-3 or TRBV12-4 and TRBJ1-4; D is unresolved. V shed 5 bases and J shed 5 bases, with 6 bases lying between them. This CDR3 has 12 residues. CDR3 DNA: TGTGCCAGCAGTCCCCTAAATGAAAAACTGTTTTTT. This translates into CASSPLNEKLFF.

The rearrangement uses TRBV2 and TRBJ2-5; 8 bases map to TRBD1. CDR3 length: 12 residues. Per the germline V gene, CDR1 is SNHLY and CDR2 is FYNNEI. The V segment lost 8 bases and the J segment 5 bases; nucleotides outside the gene matches: 4. CDR3 bases: TGTGCCAGCGGCAGGGGGCTGGAGACCCAGTACTTC. Translated: CASGRGLETQYF.

The chain recombines TRBV5-8 with TRBJ2-1, with 12 bases lining up with TRBD2. The CDR3 contains 17 residues. The germline CDR1 and CDR2 sequences are SGHTS and YDEGEE. The V and J ends lost 3 bases and 7 bases, in that order; junction bases with no gene match: 11. CDR3 bases: TGTGCCAGCAGCTCCACCCTCCTAGCGGGGGGGTTAAATGAGCAGTTCTTC. This encodes CASSSTLLAGGLNEQFF.

The chain recombines TRBV23-1 with TRBJ1-5; D is unclear. TRBV23-1 is given ORF status, its function remaining uncertain. The CDR3 has 12 amino acids. V lost 2 bases and J lost 6, with 5 bases in between. The CDR3 spells CASSQPGQPQHF. In DNA, the CDR3 is TGCGCCAGCAGTCAACCGGGTCAGCCCCAGCATTTT.